The 26 T cell receptor beta chains in this list originate from one sample, sequenced in a study of graft-versus-host responses after intestinal transplantation. Assay used: immunoSEQ multiplex PCR; TCRdb lists only in-frame clones, some missing. The repertoire holds tens of thousands of clones, with roughly 90% as singletons. Sample: bone marrow, taken approximately 100 weeks after intestinal transplantation. The receptors derive from a human patient who received an intestinal transplant, so some T cells may come from the graft donor.

The rearrangement joins TRBV5-4 to TRBJ1-2, with a tentative D call TRBD1 (5 bases). In germline, CDR1 is SGHNT, CDR2 YYREEE (reference sequence). V lost 5 bases to trimming and J lost 4 bases, with 18 bases between them. The CDR3 sequence is 15 residues long. As DNA, the CDR3 is TGTGCCAGCAGGGAGCAGGGAAGGGGAGTCTATGGCTACACCTTC. It codes for CASREQGRGVYGYTF. The full variable domain, its missing parts supplied by reference TRBV5-4 and TRBJ1-2, is ETGVTQSPTHLIKTRGQQVTLRCSSQSGHNTVSWYQQALGQGPQFIFQYYREEENGRGNFPPRFSGLQFPNYSSELNVNALELDDSALYLCASREQGRGVYGYTFGSGTRLTVV.

The rearrangement links TRBV7-2 to TRBJ2-1; 11 bases are shared with TRBD2. Looked up from germline, CDR1 is SGHTA and CDR2 is FQGNSA. V was pared by 2 bases and J by 6 bases, with 6 bases of the junction left unmatched. The CDR3 has 16 residues. The CDR3 sequence is CASSLLGLAGGNEQFF. CDR3 in DNA: TGTGCCAGCAGCTTACTGGGGCTAGCGGGAGGCAATGAGCAGTTCTTC.

The gene calls are TRBV11-1 and TRBJ2-1; the match to TRBD2 covers 7 bases. CDR3 length: 14 amino acids. The germline V gene has CDR1 SGHAT and CDR2 FQDESV (reference sequence). The V and J ends lost 3 bases and 8 bases, in that order; junction bases with no gene match: 7. This chain's CDR3 is CASSFGGGEDEQFF. CDR3 coding DNA: TGTGCCAGCAGCTTTGGGGGAGGGGAGGATGAGCAGTTCTTC.

This sequence joins TRBV2 and TRBJ2-2; 10 bases map to TRBD1. The V segment lost 9 bases and the J segment 4 bases; nucleotides outside the gene matches: 5. The length of the CDR3 is 14 residues. Germline V lookup: CDR1 SNHLY, CDR2 FYNNEI. This CDR3 is CARTWDRGTGELFF. In nucleotides, the CDR3 is TGTGCCAGGACCTGGGACAGGGGCACCGGGGAGCTGTTTTTT.

The chain combines TRBV5-6 with TRBJ1-2; 12 bases fit TRBD1. The CDR3 covers 17 residues. Losses at the gene ends were 3 bases for V and 4 bases for J; bases not matched to a gene: 10. Germline-derived CDR1 and CDR2 are SGHDT and YYEEEE. CDR3 region: CASSSARDRGRIYGYTF. As DNA, the CDR3 is TGTGCCAGCAGCTCTGCACGGGACAGGGGGCGGATCTATGGCTACACCTTC.

The rearrangement uses TRBV11-2 and TRBJ1-1, with a possible D match to TRBD1 (5 bases). The CDR3 is made up of 15 amino acids. Germline values: CDR1 SGHAT, CDR2 FQNNGV. Trimming removed 0 bases from V and 8 bases from J, with 16 bases in between. The CDR3 bases are TGTGCCAGCAGCTTAGATCTAGTCGGGACTGACGAAGCTTTCTTT. Translating it yields CASSLDLVGTDEAFF.

The chain couples TRBV30 to TRBJ2-2; D uncertain. V was shortened by 7 bases and J by 5 bases, with 14 bases between the two germline ends. There are 13 residues in the CDR3. CDR1 and CDR2 (germline): GTSNPN, SVGIG (reference sequence). CDR3 amino acids: CAYVYPWTGELFF. The CDR3, as DNA: TGTGCCTACGTATATCCATGGACCGGGGAGCTGTTTTTT.

The V gene is TRBV2, the J gene TRBJ1-4; D gene uncertain. The CDR3 has 11 amino acids. V lost 6 bases and J 5 bases, leaving 4 bases between the germline ends. Germline V gives CDR1 SNHLY, CDR2 FYNNEI. CDR3: CASSGNEKLFF. DNA for the CDR3: TGTGCCAGCAGCGGAAATGAAAAACTGTTTTTT.

The genes are TRBV9 and TRBJ2-3; tentatively, D is TRBD1 (6 bases). V gave up 3 bases and J gave up 3 bases, with 17 bases separating them. The germline V gene has CDR1 SGDLS and CDR2 YYNGEE. This CDR3 is 16 amino acids long. In nucleotides, the CDR3 is TGTGCCAGCAGCGACCACAGGGTCATGGGGACAGATACGCAGTATTTT. As protein: CASSDHRVMGTDTQYF.

The V gene is TRBV9, the J gene TRBJ2-3, with TRBD2 matching over 11 bases. The CDR3 runs 16 residues. J lost 2 bases, V lost 3 bases, and 5 bases had no gene match. Germline V gene lookup returns CDR1 SGDLS and CDR2 YYNGEE. CDR3 DNA sequence: TGTGCCAGCAGCGCCCTAGCGGGAGGCTTCACAGATACGCAGTATTTT. This encodes CASSALAGGFTDTQYF.

This clone appeared a single time. J is TRBJ2-7 and V is TRBV7-6, with a tentative D call TRBD1 (6 bases). Germline V gene lookup returns CDR1 SGHVS and CDR2 FNYEAQ. This CDR3 contains 16 residues. Deletions cut 6 bases from V and 4 bases from J, with 22 bases between. The CDR3 region is CASSFGTPREIYEQYF. CDR3 sequence (DNA): TGTGCCAGCAGTTTTGGGACACCGAGGGAGATTTACGAGCAGTACTTC.

The chain carries TRBV19 and TRBJ2-7; 8 positions agree with TRBD2. Germline CDR1 and CDR2: LNHDA and SQIVND (reference sequence). Trimming took 1 base from V and 2 from J; bases not matched to a gene: 1. The CDR3 spans 14 residues. The CDR3 is CASSIVAGPYEQYF. CDR3 coding DNA: TGTGCCAGTAGTATAGTAGCGGGGCCCTACGAGCAGTACTTC.

This rearrangement joins TRBV9 to TRBJ1-5, with D unclear. V lost 6 bases to trimming and J lost 3 bases, with 4 bases between them. The V gene's germline CDR1 is SGDLS and CDR2 YYNGEE. The CDR3 sequence is 11 residues long. The CDR3 reads CASNYNQPQHF. CDR3 in DNA: TGTGCCAGCAACTACAATCAGCCCCAGCATTTT.

CDR3 in DNA: TGTGCCAGCAGGGCCGGGGGGGCGGTGAGTCAGCCCCAGCATTTT. Translated, it gives CASRAGGAVSQPQHF. The gene calls are TRBV6-1 and TRBJ1-5, with TRBD1 as a possible D gene (6 bases). Trimming removed 6 bases from V and 6 bases from J, with 18 bases in between. The length of the CDR3 is 15 residues. Germline V lookup: CDR1 MNHNS, CDR2 SASEGT.

This clone was seen only a few times. This rearrangement joins TRBV5-1 to TRBJ2-3, with 10 bases that match TRBD1. This CDR3 is built from 16 residues. With V trimmed by 4 bases and J by 4 bases, 9 bases remained unmatched. Looked up from germline, CDR1 is SGHRS and CDR2 is YFSETQ. The CDR3 DNA reads as TGCGCCAGCAGCGAAACCGGGACAGGGGTCCCAGATACGCAGTATTTT. Its protein product is CASSETGTGVPDTQYF.

V and J are TRBV7-9 and TRBJ1-2, with 8 bases aligning to TRBD1. The V and J ends lost 5 bases and 4 bases, in that order; junction bases with no gene match: 9. In germline, CDR1 is SEHNR, CDR2 FQNEAQ (reference sequence). The CDR3 contains 15 residues. CDR3 sequence (DNA): TGTGCCAGCAGCCCCCGGACAGGGAGAAGCTATGGCTACACCTTC. This encodes CASSPRTGRSYGYTF.

The chain employs TRBV6-5 and TRBJ2-7; D call uncertain. The CDR3 loop spans 13 amino acids. V was pared by 6 bases and J by 1 base, with 10 bases between. In germline, CDR1 is MNHEY, CDR2 SVGAGI. CDR3 DNA: TGTGCCAGCAGCCGAGATGATTCCTACGAGCAGTACTTC. It translates to CASSRDDSYEQYF.

This clone was detected only a few times. The rearrangement links TRBV9 to TRBJ2-1, with 13 bases matching TRBD2. The CDR3 extends over 18 amino acids. In germline, CDR1 is SGDLS, CDR2 YYNGEE. The V segment lost 5 bases and the J segment 7 bases; nucleotides outside the gene matches: 15. As DNA, the CDR3 is TGTGCCAGCAGTTTAGTCCCCACAACTAGCGGGGGGGTAAATGAGCAGTTCTTC. It yields the protein CASSLVPTTSGGVNEQFF.

In the case of this clone: Other nucleotide sequences in the sample specify the same CDR3. The rearrangement joins TRBV9 to TRBJ1-1; 11 nucleotides agree with TRBD1. This CDR3 is 16 amino acids long. Germline trimming cut 4 bases from V and 3 bases from J; bases unmatched to any gene: 8. From germline, CDR1 is SGDLS and CDR2 YYNGEE. CDR3 DNA sequence: TGTGCCAGCAGCCCAGGACAGGGGGCAAGGGACACTGAAGCTTTCTTT. Its protein product is CASSPGQGARDTEAFF.

The chain combines TRBV27 with TRBJ2-3; no definite D call. There are 14 residues in the CDR3. V shed 4 bases and J shed 1 base, with 9 bases lying between them. Per the germline V gene, CDR1 is MNHEY and CDR2 is SMNVEV (reference sequence). The CDR3 DNA reads TGTGCCAGCAGTTGGCGTTGGGGCACAGATACGCAGTATTTT. Encoded protein: CASSWRWGTDTQYF.

Concerning this clone itself: This same CDR3 is encoded by further DNA sequences in the sample. The chain combines TRBV7-9 with TRBJ2-1; D is possibly TRBD2 (5 bases). CDR1 is SEHNR, CDR2 FQNEAQ, per germline (reference sequence). This CDR3 is 16 amino acids long. Deletions cut 3 bases from V and 5 bases from J, with 17 bases between. The CDR3 coding sequence is TGTGCCAGCAGCTTTCCGGAGGCAGGTGGGGACAATGAGCAGTTCTTC. This encodes CASSFPEAGGDNEQFF.

The J gene is TRBJ2-2, the V gene TRBV11-2; no definite D call. The germline CDR1 and CDR2 sequences are SGHAT and FQNNGV. V was clipped by 2 bases and J by 1 base, with 2 bases between them. The CDR3 has 13 amino acids. CDR3 sequence reads: CASSLQNTGELFF. As DNA, the CDR3 is TGTGCCAGCAGCTTACAGAACACCGGGGAGCTGTTTTTT.

This clone has just one count. This chain links TRBV29-1 with TRBJ2-7; TRBD1 matches at 10 bases. Unmatched junction bases numbered 5, after V lost 0 bases and J lost 6 bases. The CDR3 extends over 14 amino acids. CDR1 is SQVTM, CDR2 ANQGSEA, per germline. The CDR3 bases are TGCAGCGTTGAAGATGGGGGACAGGGGACCGAGCAGTACTTC. Protein product: CSVEDGGQGTEQYF.

V and J are TRBV29-1 and TRBJ2-7; D is uncertain. Germline V gives CDR1 SQVTM, CDR2 ANQGSEA. The CDR3 extends over 12 amino acids. Trimming left V 0 bases short and J 3 bases short, with 6 bases between. The CDR3 reads CSVEDNLYEQYF. DNA of the CDR3: TGCAGCGTTGAAGATAATCTCTACGAGCAGTACTTC.

The V gene is TRBV7-9, the J gene TRBJ2-3, with D possibly being TRBD1 (5 bases). Germline CDR1 SEHNR, CDR2 FQNEAQ (reference sequence). This CDR3 has 15 amino acids. Trimming took off 4 bases at V and 2 bases at J, with 13 bases between the two ends. The CDR3 DNA follows: TGTGCCAGCAGCTCAGTTGACAGCCCCACAGATACGCAGTATTTT. It specifies CASSSVDSPTDTQYF.

The chain uses TRBV7-3 and TRBJ2-1, with 7 positions matching TRBD2. Trimming removed 5 bases from V and 6 bases from J; junction bases left unmatched: 13. CDR1 is SGHTA and CDR2 is FQGTGA in the germline V gene. The CDR3 loop spans 16 amino acids. The CDR3 nucleotides read TGTGCCAGCAGCCCCCAGGCGGGAGTGGCTGGCAATGAGCAGTTCTTC. Residues: CASSPQAGVAGNEQFF. Full variable domain (missing parts from reference TRBV7-3 and TRBJ2-1): GAGVSQTPSNKVTEKGKYVELRCDPISGHTALYWYRQSLGQGPEFLIYFQGTGAADDSGLPNDRFFAVRPEGSVSTLKIQRTERGDSAVYLCASSPQAGVAGNEQFFGPGTRLTVL.